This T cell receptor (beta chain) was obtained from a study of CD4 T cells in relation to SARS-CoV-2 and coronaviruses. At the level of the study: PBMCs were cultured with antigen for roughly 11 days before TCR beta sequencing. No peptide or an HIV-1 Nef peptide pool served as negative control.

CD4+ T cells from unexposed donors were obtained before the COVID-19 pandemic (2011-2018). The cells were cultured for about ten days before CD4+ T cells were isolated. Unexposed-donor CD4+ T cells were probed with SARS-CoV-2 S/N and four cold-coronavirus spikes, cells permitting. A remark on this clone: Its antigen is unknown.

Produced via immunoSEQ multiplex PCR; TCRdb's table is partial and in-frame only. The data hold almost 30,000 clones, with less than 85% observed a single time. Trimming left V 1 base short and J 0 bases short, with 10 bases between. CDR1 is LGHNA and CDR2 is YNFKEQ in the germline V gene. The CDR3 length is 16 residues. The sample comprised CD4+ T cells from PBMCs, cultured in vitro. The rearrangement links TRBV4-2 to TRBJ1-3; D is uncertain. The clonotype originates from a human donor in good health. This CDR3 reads CASSQAFTFSGNTIYF. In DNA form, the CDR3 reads TGTGCCAGCAGCCAAGCTTTCACCTTCTCTGGAAACACCATATATTTT.